This section outlines one T cell receptor beta chain sequence together with its context. Its antigen is not known. This sample was included in a study of T cell responses to AZD1222 COVID-19 vaccine. Study-wide points: The donors showed a predominance of white British ancestry and of females, with possible underestimation of clonal diversity.

Between the trimmed V and J ends, which lost 0 bases and 7 bases, there was a span of 14 bases. The CDR3 extends over 15 amino acids. Germline assignment: CDR1 SGHRS and CDR2 YFSETQ. Sequencing used immunoSEQ multiplex PCR; TCRdb keeps in-frame clones, though not all of them. This sample carries 140,000 to 150,000 clones, 86% of them seen once, and the ten largest clones take over 4.5%. Timing groups of about 4 and about 12 weeks for second doses were pooled. Source: peripheral blood, taken 28 days after the second AZD1222 dose. This sequence was found in an adult who received the AZD1222 COVID-19 vaccine. The chain is built from TRBV5-1 and TRBJ2-1, with D tentatively TRBD2 (6 bases). This chain's CDR3 is CASSLVGLKGNEQFF. In DNA, the CDR3 is TGCGCCAGCAGCTTGGTGGGACTGAAGGGGAATGAGCAGTTCTTC. Full variable domain (missing parts from reference TRBV5-1 and TRBJ2-1): KAGVTQTPRYLIKTRGQQVTLSCSPISGHRSVSWYQQTPGQGLQFLFEYFSETQRNKGNFPGRFSGRQFSNSRSEMNVSTLELGDSALYLCASSLVGLKGNEQFFGPGTRLTVL.